Described below is a single T cell receptor beta chain sequence and its context. Its antigen is not known. This sample was included in a study of identical twins. Template switching added a universal primer binding site, and final cDNA carried unique molecular identifiers. MiXCR was run by TCRdb on the 5' RACE reads, yielding one entry per CDR3 protein. The sample yields fewer than 650,000 distinct CDR3 sequences, about 7.1% seen once. Study outcomes and limitations: Carriage of fewer insertions was seen in abundant cord blood beta clonotypes, whereas memory repertoires showed none. The degree of excess twin sharing was weaker in beta out-of-frame sequences. Out-of-frame alpha sequences common to twins exhibited a surplus of low generation probability.

Germline V lookup: CDR1 ENHRY, CDR2 SYGVKD. The CDR3 runs to 14 residues. V lost 6 bases, J lost 1 base, and 4 bases stayed unmatched. In addition, the sample was reused for a study of yellow fever vaccine responses in identical twins.

This clonotype was sampled from a woman between 18 and 29 years old in good health. The V call is TRBV10-3, the J call TRBJ2-5; 8 bases map to TRBD1. The sample taken for sequencing was PBMCs. Here the CDR3 reads CAIRPGQGQETQYF. The CDR3 DNA follows: TGTGCCATCAGACCTGGACAGGGCCAAGAGACCCAGTACTTC.